Following are 12 T cell receptor beta chains from one sample sequenced in a study of control samples from healthy donors and cancer patients. Assay: immunoSEQ multiplex PCR; the TCRdb copy retains only in-frame clones and omits some. The sample contains about 150,000 clones, 90% to 95% of which appear only once. Input material: PBMCs. Receptor source: a man aged 55 to 70 with colorectal cancer.

This chain joins TRBV18 and TRBJ2-2; the D is unclear. The CDR3 covers 14 residues. The ends were cut back, 3 bases at V and 2 bases at J, with 7 bases in the middle. CDR1 is KGHSH, CDR2 LQKENI, per germline. The CDR3 here is CASSPTPNTGELFF. In DNA form, the CDR3 reads TGTGCCAGCTCACCTACACCCAACACCGGGGAGCTGTTTTTT.

CDR3 sequence (DNA): TGTGCCAGCAGCCCGAAGGGGCCTAGCAATCAGCCCCAGCATTTT. This gives the protein CASSPKGPSNQPQHF. V gene TRBV3-1 (or the pseudogene TRBV3-2) combines with J gene TRBJ1-5, with a weak D call TRBD1 (5 bases). The CDR3 spans 15 residues. Germline CDR1 LGHDT, CDR2 YNNKEL (reference sequence). The germline V and J ends were trimmed by 4 bases and 0 bases, with 10 bases remaining between them.

The gene calls are TRBV19 and TRBJ2-3; weak D call: TRBD1 (6 bases). V was clipped by 6 bases and J by 10 bases, with 14 bases between them. This CDR3 region has 12 residues. Germline assignment: CDR1 LNHDA and CDR2 SQIVND (reference sequence). The CDR3 protein is CASSAGAGSQYF. The CDR3 nucleotides are TGTGCCAGTAGCGCAGGGGCAGGATCGCAGTATTTT.

This chain connects TRBV5-1 to TRBJ2-7; a weak D match, TRBD2 (5 bases). V was trimmed by 4 bases and J by 6 bases, leaving 8 bases between them. The CDR3 extends over 11 amino acids. Per germline, CDR1 SGHRS and CDR2 YFSETQ. CDR3: CASSRGIEQYF. As DNA, the CDR3 is TGCGCCAGCAGCCGGGGAATCGAGCAGTACTTC. Full variable domain (rest looked up from reference TRBV5-1 and TRBJ2-7): KAGVTQTPRYLIKTRGQQVTLSCSPISGHRSVSWYQQTPGQGLQFLFEYFSETQRNKGNFPGRFSGRQFSNSRSEMNVSTLELGDSALYLCASSRGIEQYFGPGTRLTVT.

This clone was seen a single time. CDR3 region: CASSTKGRTGELFF. The CDR3 coding sequence is TGTGCCAGTAGTACAAAAGGGCGAACCGGGGAGCTGTTTTTT. This chain links TRBV19 with TRBJ2-2; D call uncertain. This CDR3 contains 14 residues. The V end was cut by 4 bases, the J end by 5 bases, with 11 bases between. Germline V gene sequence: CDR1 LNHDA, CDR2 SQIVND (reference sequence).

This sequence joins TRBV29-1 and TRBJ2-7, with no clear D. The CDR3 has 14 amino acids. Deletions cut 1 base from V and 0 bases from J, with 10 bases between. CDR1 is SQVTM, CDR2 ANQGSEA, per germline. Here the CDR3 reads CSVEVAGGSYEQYF. In DNA form, the CDR3 reads TGCAGCGTTGAAGTTGCAGGTGGCTCCTACGAGCAGTACTTC.

V gene TRBV5-6 combines with J gene TRBJ1-5, with TRBD1 as a possible D gene (5 bases). V lost 3 bases and J 3 bases, leaving 13 bases between the germline ends. The CDR3 runs to 15 residues. CDR1 is SGHDT, CDR2 YYEEEE, per germline. The CDR3: CASSSRRAANQPQHF. Here the CDR3 DNA reads TGTGCCAGCAGCTCCCGCAGGGCGGCCAATCAGCCCCAGCATTTT.

At least ten counts were recorded for this clone. V and J are TRBV5-6 and TRBJ1-5; 8 bases align to TRBD1. Germline assignment: CDR1 SGHDT and CDR2 YYEEEE. V gave up 1 base and J gave up 5 bases; unmatched junction bases: 5. This CDR3 region has 15 residues. The CDR3 DNA follows: TGTGCCAGCAGCTTGAAGGGACAGGACCATCAGCCCCAGCATTTT. Amino acid sequence: CASSLKGQDHQPQHF.

The rearrangement links TRBV6-5 to TRBJ2-5, with D unclear. The germline V and J ends were trimmed by 6 bases and 3 bases, with 8 bases remaining between them. The CDR3 sequence is 12 residues long. The germline V gene has CDR1 MNHEY and CDR2 SVGAGI. The CDR3 sequence: CASRQPKETQYF. The CDR3 bases are TGTGCCAGCAGACAACCTAAAGAGACCCAGTACTTC.

V is TRBV6-2 or TRBV6-3 and J is TRBJ2-1; D assignment may be TRBD1 or TRBD2 (6 bases each). CDR1 is MNHEY, CDR2 SVGEGT, per germline. Deletions cut 5 bases from V and 7 bases from J, with 12 bases between. This CDR3 is 13 amino acids long. The CDR3 DNA reads TGTGCCAGCAGTAGGGGGACTGCAAATGAGCAGTTCTTC. This codes for CASSRGTANEQFF.

The chain combines TRBV30 with TRBJ2-3; 7 bases agree with TRBD1. The germline V gene has CDR1 GTSNPN and CDR2 SVGIG (reference sequence). This CDR3 spans 13 amino acids. After removal of 4 bases from V and 2 bases from J, the junction contained 3 bases not matched to a gene. The CDR3 coding sequence is TGTGCCTGGACCGGGACAGCCACAGATACGCAGTATTTT. This translates into CAWTGTATDTQYF. The entire variable domain, with the rest obtained from reference TRBV30 and TRBJ2-3, is as follows: SQTIHQWPATLVQPVGSPLSLECTVEGTSNPNLYWYRQAAGRGLQLLFYSVGIGQISSEVPQNLSASRPQDRQFILSSKKLLLSDSGFYLCAWTGTATDTQYFGPGTRLTVL.

V usage is TRBV5-8 and J usage is TRBJ2-5, with 8 nucleotides matching TRBD2. The ends lost 6 bases at V and 5 bases at J; junction bases unmatched: 12. Germline-derived CDR1 and CDR2 are SGHTS and YDEGEE. The length of the CDR3 is 15 residues. CDR3 region: CASTPGRGGRETQYF. Written as DNA, the CDR3 is TGTGCCAGCACCCCTGGACGGGGGGGCCGGGAGACCCAGTACTTC.